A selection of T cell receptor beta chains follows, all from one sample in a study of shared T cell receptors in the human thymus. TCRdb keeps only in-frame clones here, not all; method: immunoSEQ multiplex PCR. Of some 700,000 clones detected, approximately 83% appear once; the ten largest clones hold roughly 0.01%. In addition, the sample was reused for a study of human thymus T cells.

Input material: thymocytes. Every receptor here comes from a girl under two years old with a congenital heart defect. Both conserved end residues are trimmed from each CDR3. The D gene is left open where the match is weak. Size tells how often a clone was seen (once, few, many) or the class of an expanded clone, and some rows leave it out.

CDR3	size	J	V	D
ASRNTVNTEAF	.	TRBJ1-1	TRBV5-4	.
ASSLSLKTGVTDTQY	.	TRBJ2-3	TRBV28	.
ASSVERSNYEQY	.	TRBJ2-7	TRBV9	.
ASSSSDEQY	.	TRBJ2-7	TRBV14	.
ASSRTGTNQPQH	.	TRBJ1-5	TRBV6-5	TRBD1
ASSLRQVGTDTQY	.	TRBJ2-3	TRBV27	.
ASRGPRGDLLEAF	once	TRBJ1-1	TRBV2	.
ASSLYRGQGQPQH	once	TRBJ1-5	TRBV5-6	TRBD1
ASSSQGKDGYT	once	TRBJ1-2	TRBV5-6	.
ASRPLIKIDYEQY	.	TRBJ2-7	TRBV28	.
ASTAGIPDRETQY	.	TRBJ2-5	TRBV6-5	.
ATSRGQGVKKGTNSPLH	.	TRBJ1-6	TRBV15	TRBD1
ASSIFPGPAGYT	.	TRBJ1-2	TRBV19	.
ASRDRSSSYEQY	.	TRBJ2-7	TRBV6-1	TRBD1
AISEGPSGESTDTQY	.	TRBJ2-3	TRBV10-3	TRBD2
ASSPPRGQGEAGELF	.	TRBJ2-2	TRBV14	TRBD1
ASSESRQGIKGYT	.	TRBJ1-2	TRBV10-2	.
ASSKQGEGPYEQY	.	TRBJ2-7	TRBV18	.
ASSYGTGSPLH	.	TRBJ1-6	TRBV5-6	TRBD1
ASSWHSGTGIGNTEAF	.	TRBJ1-1	TRBV5-6	TRBD1
ASSFEGMSGGWIHNEQF	.	TRBJ2-1	TRBV13	TRBD2
ASSLNRGGPGELF	.	TRBJ2-2	TRBV27	TRBD2
ASSLGNRVLNEKLF	once	TRBJ1-4	TRBV28	.
ASSSGTGTYEQY	.	TRBJ2-7	TRBV28	TRBD1